Presented here are 20 T cell receptor beta chains from one specimen sequenced in a study of regulatory T cells in long-lasting Graves disease. Time point of the sample: persistent/refractory GD, antithyroid drugs over 5 years with positive TRAb. Extracted PBMC RNA gave rise to the TCR library. The TCR beta library used iRepertoire HTBI primers with Arm-PCR amplification of CDR3. Using its own MiXCR run on the multiplex PCR reads, TCRdb lists one record per CDR3 protein. The sample has 400,000 to 500,000 distinct CDR3 sequences, about a fifth seen once. The input for sequencing was peripheral blood mononuclear cells (PBMCs), taken when the disease was refractory, from a patient treated with antithyroid drugs. These receptors were obtained from a female donor with Graves disease.

This clonotype was counted at least ten times. The chain employs TRBV28 and TRBJ2-5, with D perhaps matching TRBD1 (5 bases). The CDR3 covers 15 residues. Trimming stripped 7 bases from V and 1 base from J, with 16 bases between. The germline V gene has CDR1 MDHEN and CDR2 SYDVKM. The CDR3 loop reads CASTAVGRFQETQYF. In DNA, the CDR3 is TGTGCCAGCACCGCCGTGGGGCGGTTCCAAGAGACCCAGTACTTC. The full variable domain, rest sourced from reference TRBV28 and TRBJ2-5, is DVKVTQSSRYLVKRTGEKVFLECVQDMDHENMFWYRQDPGLGLRLIYFSYDVKMKEKGDIPEGYSVSREKKERFSLILESASTNQTSMYLCASTAVGRFQETQYFGPGTRLLVL.

Details on this clonotype: One base away lies a much larger clone, so this may be a sequencing read error. CDR3 amino acids: CSIELGAGYEQYF. CDR3 coding DNA: TGCAGCATTGAATTAGGTGCTGGCTACGAGCAGTACTTC. This chain uses TRBV29-1 with TRBJ2-7; D is undetermined. This CDR3 is 13 amino acids long. Germline V lookup: CDR1 SQVTM, CDR2 ANQGSEA.

This clonotype occurred a few times. J is TRBJ2-7 and V is TRBV28, with TRBD1 matching over 7 bases. J was trimmed by 2 bases and V by 6 bases; bases with no gene match: 10. Germline-derived CDR1 and CDR2 are MDHEN and SYDVKM. CDR3 length: 15 amino acids. This CDR3 is CASRPAQGRPYEQYF. CDR3 nucleotide sequence: TGTGCCAGCAGACCGGCACAGGGGCGGCCCTACGAGCAGTACTTC.

DNA of the CDR3: TGTGCCAGCAGCTTCGTGGCGGGAGGGCGAGGCGGGGAGCTGTTTTTT. This sequence encodes CASSFVAGGRGGELFF. The genes are TRBV7-2 and TRBJ2-2, with 9 positions matching TRBD2. CDR1 is SGHTA and CDR2 is FQGNSA in the germline V gene. J lost 7 bases, V lost 3 bases, and 9 bases had no gene match. The CDR3 is 16 residues long.

A remark on this clonotype: Since a far larger clone is one base different, this is likely a read error. The chain recombines TRBV6-5 with TRBJ1-1; D gene uncertain. This CDR3 has 12 residues. V dropped 5 bases and J dropped 1 base, with 5 bases sitting between them. Germline CDR1 reads MNHEY; CDR2 reads SVGAGI. CDR3 region: CASSKSNTEAFF. The CDR3 DNA reads TGTGCCAGCAGTAAATCGAACACTGAAGCTTTCTTT.

This rearrangement joins TRBV6-1 to TRBJ2-7, with D possibly being TRBD2 (6 bases). Germline V CDR1 and CDR2: MNHNS, SASEGT. The CDR3 runs to 13 residues. Trimming took off 8 bases at V and 4 bases at J, with 15 bases between the two ends. DNA for the CDR3: TGTGCCAGCGGGACGGGAGAAATATACGAGCAGTACTTC. Translating gives CASGTGEIYEQYF.

The CDR3 DNA reads TGTGCCAGCAGCCGAAGGAGAGGAACAAGCAACGGGGGGGAGCTGTTTTTT. It encodes CASSRRRGTSNGGELFF. The chain recombines TRBV3-1 with TRBJ2-2; no clear D gene. Germline values: CDR1 LGHDT, CDR2 YNNKEL (reference sequence). Trimming removed 4 bases from V and 8 bases from J, with 23 bases in between. The CDR3 extends over 17 amino acids.

This clonotype has a handful of counts. This chain joins TRBV3-1 and TRBJ1-2; D is undetermined. Germline CDR1 reads LGHDT; CDR2 reads YNNKEL (reference sequence). Trimming removed 4 bases at V and 0 bases at J, with 15 bases between. This CDR3 is built from 16 residues. The CDR3 loop reads CASSPGPINTNYGYTF. In DNA form, the CDR3 reads TGTGCCAGCAGCCCCGGACCCATAAATACTAACTATGGCTACACCTTC.

Points on this clonotype: Lacking the conserved final phenylalanine or tryptophan, this CDR3 likely reflects a read error. This sequence joins TRBV15 and TRBJ1-1, with a possible D match to TRBD1 (5 bases). Looked up from germline, CDR1 is LNHNV and CDR2 is YYDKDF (reference sequence). V dropped 3 bases and J dropped 1 base, with 9 bases sitting between them. CDR3 length: 14 residues. CDR3 sequence: CATSSAGRNTEAFL. CDR3 sequence (DNA): TGTGCCACCAGCAGCGCAGGGAGGAACACTGAAGCTTTCCTT.

Ten or more counts support this clonotype. This chain joins TRBV20-1 and TRBJ1-1, with TRBD1 identical over 12 bases. From germline, CDR1 is DFQATT and CDR2 SNEGSKA (reference sequence). The CDR3 is 17 residues long. J gave up 1 base and V 0 bases, and 6 bases lay outside the gene matches. The CDR3 loop reads CSARDRDRGQRNTEAFF. CDR3 nucleotide sequence: TGCAGTGCTAGAGACCGGGACAGGGGGCAAAGGAACACTGAAGCTTTCTTT.

This clonotype was detected ten times or more. This chain links TRBV20-1 with TRBJ1-1; the D is unclear. Looked up from germline, CDR1 is DFQATT and CDR2 is SNEGSKA (reference sequence). Between the trimmed V and J ends, which lost 3 bases and 0 bases, there was a span of 14 bases. There are 15 residues in the CDR3. CDR3 in DNA: TGCAGTGCTAGGCAGGTCGCAACAATGAACACTGAAGCTTTCTTT. Translating gives CSARQVATMNTEAFF.

CDR3 protein: CASSFWAENTGELFF. In DNA form, the CDR3 reads TGTGCCAGCAGTTTTTGGGCAGAGAACACCGGGGAGCTGTTTTTT. This sequence joins TRBV28 and TRBJ2-2, with D uncertain. Germline-derived CDR1 and CDR2 are MDHEN and SYDVKM. CDR3 length equals 15 residues. The V end was cut by 3 bases, the J end by 1 base, with 9 bases between.

This clonotype was seen more than once but under ten times. The V and J genes are TRBV29-1 and TRBJ2-7; D gene ambiguous. Germline CDR1 reads SQVTM; CDR2 reads ANQGSEA. V was trimmed by 6 bases and J by 3 bases, leaving 9 bases between them. The CDR3 is 11 amino acids. The CDR3 sequence is CSVDLGYEQYF. The DNA of the CDR3 is TGCAGCGTGGATCTTGGCTACGAGCAGTACTTC.

This clonotype came up a few times. The J gene is TRBJ1-1, the V gene TRBV11-2; 7 nucleotides match TRBD1. CDR1 and CDR2 (germline): SGHAT, FQNNGV. With V trimmed by 1 base and J by 0 bases, 14 bases remained unmatched. CDR3 length equals 19 residues. CDR3 coding DNA: TGTGCCAGCAGCTTAGGTTGGGGGCGGACAGGAGACATGAACACTGAAGCTTTCTTT. This gives the protein CASSLGWGRTGDMNTEAFF.

This clonotype has more than one count but fewer than ten. This chain joins TRBV19 and TRBJ1-5; D gene unclear. Deletions cut 3 bases from V and 1 base from J, with 16 bases between. Germline V gene data show CDR1 as LNHDA and CDR2 as SQIVND (reference sequence). There are 17 residues in the CDR3. The CDR3: CASSIMYAFESNQPQHF. CDR3 DNA: TGTGCCAGTAGTATTATGTACGCGTTTGAGAGCAATCAGCCCCAGCATTTT. Looking up the rest from reference TRBV19 and TRBJ1-5 gives the full variable domain: DGGITQSPKYLFRKEGQNVTLSCEQNLNHDAMYWYRQDPGQGLRLIYYSQIVNDFQKGDIAEGYSVSREKKESFPLTVTSAQKNPTAFYLCASSIMYAFESNQPQHFGDGTRLSIL.

This clonotype was recorded many times. V and J are TRBV4-2 and TRBJ2-5; D is undetermined. Germline values: CDR1 LGHNA, CDR2 YNFKEQ. The ends were cut back, 4 bases at V and 2 bases at J, with 14 bases in the middle. This CDR3 spans 15 amino acids. Here the CDR3 DNA reads TGTGCCAGCAGCCCTGAATGGCGCAGTCAAGAGACCCAGTACTTC. It yields the protein CASSPEWRSQETQYF.

This clonotype was picked up a small number of times. The chain has TRBV5-1 and TRBJ1-2; the match to TRBD1 covers 8 bases. V trimming: 3 bases; J trimming: 5 bases; junction bases outside the gene matches: 12. Germline V gives CDR1 SGHRS, CDR2 YFSETQ. The CDR3 is 16 residues long. CDR3 DNA sequence: TGCGCCAGCAGCTACACAGGGGGAGCGGAGACTTATGGCTACACCTTC. Its protein is CASSYTGGAETYGYTF.

CDR3 region: CASSPWTSGIMWNEQFF. The CDR3 DNA reads TGTGCCAGCAGCCCTTGGACTAGCGGGATTATGTGGAATGAGCAGTTCTTC. The chain carries TRBV14 and TRBJ2-1; TRBD2 aligns across 12 bases. Germline V lookup: CDR1 SGHDN, CDR2 FVKESK. After removal of 4 bases from V and 7 bases from J, the junction contained 11 bases not matched to a gene. There are 17 residues in the CDR3.

This clonotype was seen many times. The gene calls are TRBV6-2 or TRBV6-3 and TRBJ2-7, with 9 bases matching TRBD1. Germline CDR1 reads MNHEY; CDR2 reads SVGEGT. V trimming: 2 bases; J trimming: 0 bases; junction bases outside the gene matches: 23. The CDR3 is 22 residues long. The CDR3 spells CASSYTKLGQGHTIDLSYEQYF. CDR3 in DNA: TGTGCCAGCAGTTACACAAAACTGGGACAGGGTCATACCATCGATCTCTCCTACGAGCAGTACTTC.

This clonotype was observed at least ten times. The gene calls are TRBV5-1 and TRBJ1-2; D is unresolved. The germline V and J ends were trimmed by 1 base and 8 bases, with 9 bases remaining between them. The CDR3 length is 12 residues. Germline CDR1 SGHRS, CDR2 YFSETQ. CDR3: CASSLSIWGYTF. As DNA, the CDR3 is TGCGCCAGCAGCTTGTCGATTTGGGGCTACACCTTC.